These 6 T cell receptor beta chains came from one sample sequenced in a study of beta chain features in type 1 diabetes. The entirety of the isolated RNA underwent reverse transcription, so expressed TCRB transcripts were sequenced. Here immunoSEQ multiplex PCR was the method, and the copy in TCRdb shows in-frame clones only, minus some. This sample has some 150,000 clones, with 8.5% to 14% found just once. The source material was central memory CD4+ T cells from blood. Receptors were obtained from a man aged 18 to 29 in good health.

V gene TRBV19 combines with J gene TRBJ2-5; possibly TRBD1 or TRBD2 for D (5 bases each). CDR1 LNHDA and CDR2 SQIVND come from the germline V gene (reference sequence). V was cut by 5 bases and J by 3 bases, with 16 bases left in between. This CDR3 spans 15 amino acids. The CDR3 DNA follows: TGTGCCAGTAGTCTTATCGGGGCAGCGGAAGAGACCCAGTACTTC. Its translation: CASSLIGAAEETQYF.

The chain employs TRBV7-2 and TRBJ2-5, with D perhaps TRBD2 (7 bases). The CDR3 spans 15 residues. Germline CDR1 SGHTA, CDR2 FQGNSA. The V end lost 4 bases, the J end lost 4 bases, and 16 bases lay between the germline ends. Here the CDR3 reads CASSSPSGGAETQYF. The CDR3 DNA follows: TGTGCCAGCAGCTCCCCGAGTGGGGGGGCAGAGACCCAGTACTTC.

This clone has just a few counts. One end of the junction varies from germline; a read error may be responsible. The CDR3 loop reads CASSSGLASTDTQYF. CDR3 DNA: TGTGCTAGCAGCTCTGGACTAGCTAGTACAGATACGCAGTATTTT. The gene calls are TRBV7-7 and TRBJ2-3; 8 nucleotides agree with TRBD2. This CDR3 has 15 amino acids. CDR1 is SSHAT, CDR2 FNYEAQ, per germline (reference sequence).

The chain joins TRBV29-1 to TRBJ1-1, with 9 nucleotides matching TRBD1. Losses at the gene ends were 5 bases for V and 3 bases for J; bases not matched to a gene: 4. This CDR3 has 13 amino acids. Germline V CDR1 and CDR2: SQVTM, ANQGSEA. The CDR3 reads CSVRDRGYTEAFF. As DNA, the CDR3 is TGCAGCGTTCGTGACAGGGGGTACACTGAAGCTTTCTTT.

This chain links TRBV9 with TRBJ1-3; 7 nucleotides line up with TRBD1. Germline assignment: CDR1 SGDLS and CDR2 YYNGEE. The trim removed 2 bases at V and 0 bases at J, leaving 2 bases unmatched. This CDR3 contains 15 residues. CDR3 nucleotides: TGTGCCAGCAGCGTCGGGACAGACTCTGGAAACACCATATATTTT. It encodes CASSVGTDSGNTIYF.

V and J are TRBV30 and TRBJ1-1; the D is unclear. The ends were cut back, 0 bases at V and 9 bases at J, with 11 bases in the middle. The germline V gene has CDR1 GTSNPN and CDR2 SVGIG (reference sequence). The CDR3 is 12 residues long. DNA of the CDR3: TGTGCCTGGAGTGTGTCGAGGGCTAAAGCTTTCTTT. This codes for CAWSVSRAKAFF.